Each of the 18 T cell receptor beta chains below was sequenced from the same sample in a study of blood T cell repertoires in COVID-19. Measured with immunoSEQ multiplex PCR; TCRdb has only the in-frame clones, and not every one. The sample holds some 150,000 clones, about 90% seen once. The sequenced sample was peripheral blood. Receptors were obtained from a man aged 50-60 years with acute or convalescent COVID-19.

The V and J genes are TRBV10-3 and TRBJ2-3, with D possibly being TRBD1 (6 bases). Germline V gene lookup returns CDR1 ENHRY and CDR2 SYGVKD. The CDR3 is made up of 15 amino acids. Between the trimmed V and J ends, which lost 6 bases and 0 bases, there was a span of 13 bases. The CDR3 DNA sequence: TGTGCCATCAGGCCGGGACAAACTAGCACAGATACGCAGTATTTT. Encoded protein: CAIRPGQTSTDTQYF.

This clone was observed a handful of times. The CDR3 DNA reads TGTGCCAGCAGCCAAGACGGACATTACTCATCCTATGGCTACACCTTC. This encodes CASSQDGHYSSYGYTF. The chain couples TRBV14 to TRBJ1-2; D possibly corresponds to TRBD1 (5 bases). V was pared by 0 bases and J by 4 bases, with 15 bases between. Germline loops: CDR1 SGHDN, CDR2 FVKESK. This CDR3 has 16 residues.

The chain links TRBV29-1 to TRBJ1-3; the D gene is possibly TRBD1 (5 bases). Trimming took 4 bases from V and 4 from J, leaving 14 bases between them. Germline V gives CDR1 SQVTM, CDR2 ANQGSEA. The CDR3 sequence is 14 residues long. The CDR3 reads CSVAPNGGGNTIYF. CDR3 nucleotide sequence: TGCAGCGTTGCGCCGAACGGGGGAGGAAACACCATATATTTT.

The V and J genes are TRBV10-3 and TRBJ2-3; D unclear. Germline lookup yields CDR1 ENHRY and CDR2 SYGVKD. This CDR3 contains 16 residues. Trimming took off 3 bases at V and 4 bases at J, with 17 bases between the two ends. CDR3 DNA: TGTGCCATCAGTGAAGGTGGGTCTATGCGGTCAGATACGCAGTATTTT. Translation gives CAISEGGSMRSDTQYF.

The rearrangement links TRBV6-5 to TRBJ1-4; the match to TRBD1 covers 8 bases. This CDR3 is 15 amino acids long. V lost 0 bases to trimming and J lost 8 bases; unmatched junction nucleotides: 5. Germline V gene data show CDR1 as MNHEY and CDR2 as SVGAGI. CDR3 protein: CASSYSGQGGEKLFF. In nucleotides, the CDR3 is TGTGCCAGCAGTTACTCAGGACAGGGAGGGGAAAAACTGTTTTTT.

The CDR3 DNA reads TGTGCCAGCAACCCAGGGGGGGGAAACACCATATATTTT. Translated, it gives CASNPGGGNTIYF. This chain joins TRBV21-1 and TRBJ1-3; the D call of TRBD1 is as the table states it, not checked on the DNA. TRBV21-1 is a pseudogene segment. The CDR3 has 13 amino acids.

This rearrangement joins TRBV30 to TRBJ1-1; 7 bases match TRBD1. The CDR3 loop spans 12 amino acids. With V trimmed by 2 bases and J by 6 bases, 3 bases remained unmatched. Germline CDR1 is GTSNPN and CDR2 is SVGIG (reference sequence). Written as DNA, the CDR3 is TGTGCCTGGAGTCCAACAGGGGCTGAAGCTTTCTTT. Protein: CAWSPTGAEAFF. Complete variable domain (other parts from reference TRBV30 and TRBJ1-1): SQTIHQWPATLVQPVGSPLSLECTVEGTSNPNLYWYRQAAGRGLQLLFYSVGIGQISSEVPQNLSASRPQDRQFILSSKKLLLSDSGFYLCAWSPTGAEAFFGQGTRLTVV.

V is TRBV4-2 and J is TRBJ1-5, with D perhaps matching TRBD1 (5 bases). CDR3 size: 15 residues. With 1 base removed from V and 3 bases from J, the gap between germline ends came to 10 bases. Germline lookup yields CDR1 LGHNA and CDR2 YNFKEQ. CDR3 in amino acids: CASSQGDRNNQPQHF. The CDR3 DNA reads TGTGCCAGCAGCCAAGGTGACAGAAACAATCAGCCCCAGCATTTT.

CDR3: CASTPERGAQYF. The CDR3 bases are TGCGCCAGCACTCCGGAGCGGGGGGCTCAGTACTTC. The chain recombines TRBV10-1 with TRBJ2-5; 9 bases are a match to TRBD2. CDR3 size: 12 residues. With V trimmed by 7 bases and J by 11 bases, 8 bases remained unmatched. Germline CDR1 WNHNN, CDR2 SYGVQD (reference sequence).

The chain links TRBV19 to TRBJ1-1, with D uncertain. V dropped 10 bases and J dropped 1 base, with 7 bases sitting between them. Germline CDR1 reads LNHDA; CDR2 reads SQIVND (reference sequence). The CDR3 covers 11 residues. The CDR3 protein is CATKQNTEAFF. CDR3 coding DNA: TGTGCCACGAAACAGAACACTGAAGCTTTCTTT.

The count of this clone is one. This chain links TRBV28 with TRBJ2-3, with D perhaps matching TRBD1 (6 bases). Germline CDR1 is MDHEN and CDR2 is SYDVKM. Trimming removed 2 bases at V and 6 bases at J, with 24 bases between. The CDR3 is made up of 18 amino acids. CDR3 loop: CASSLGWGPPRGSDTQYF. The CDR3 bases are TGTGCCAGCAGTTTAGGGTGGGGGCCCCCCCGGGGTTCGGATACGCAGTATTTT.

V usage is TRBV3-1 (or the pseudogene TRBV3-2) and J usage is TRBJ2-7; TRBD2 matches 11 bases. The CDR3 spans 16 residues. Germline V CDR1 and CDR2: LGHDT, YNNKEL (reference sequence). V dropped 3 bases and J dropped 4; count of bases not matched to a gene: 8. The CDR3 here is CASSHLTSGNGYEQYF. The CDR3 DNA follows: TGTGCCAGCAGCCACTTGACTAGCGGGAATGGATACGAGCAGTACTTC.

This chain uses TRBV5-4 with TRBJ1-1, with D perhaps matching TRBD1 (5 bases). This CDR3 is 14 amino acids long. V lost 0 bases and J 1 base, leaving 7 bases between the germline ends. Germline V gene data show CDR1 as SGHNT and CDR2 as YYREEE (reference sequence). The CDR3 region has the DNA TGTGCCAGCAGCTTGGCCAGGGCGAACACTGAAGCTTTCTTT. Residues: CASSLARANTEAFF.

The genes are TRBV3-1 (or the pseudogene TRBV3-2) and TRBJ2-7; maybe TRBD2 (5 bases). V dropped 6 bases and J dropped 0 bases, with 9 bases sitting between them. CDR1 and CDR2 from the germline V gene are LGHDT and YNNKEL (reference sequence). This CDR3 spans 13 amino acids. CDR3 residues: CASRDSISYEQYF. CDR3 DNA sequence: TGTGCCAGCAGGGACTCTATCTCCTACGAGCAGTACTTC.

The chain is built from TRBV6-6 and TRBJ2-5, with 10 bases matching TRBD1. V lost 6 bases and J lost 5; bases outside the gene matches: 9. Germline V lookup: CDR1 MNHNY, CDR2 SVGAGI (reference sequence). This CDR3 is 15 amino acids long. The CDR3 reads CASSYRQGARETQYF. The CDR3 bases are TGTGCCAGCAGCTACAGACAGGGGGCGCGGGAGACCCAGTACTTC.

The chain links TRBV7-2 to TRBJ2-1; 10 bases match TRBD2. From germline, CDR1 is SGHTA and CDR2 FQGNSA. The CDR3 length is 16 residues. The junction had 2 bases not matched to a gene; V was cut back by 0 bases and J by 3 bases. CDR3 in amino acids: CASSLAVAGGYNEQFF. In DNA form, the CDR3 reads TGTGCCAGCAGCTTAGCGGTAGCGGGGGGCTACAATGAGCAGTTCTTC. The full variable domain, rest sourced from reference TRBV7-2 and TRBJ2-1, is GAGVSQSPSNKVTEKGKDVELRCDPISGHTALYWYRQSLGQGLEFLIYFQGNSAPDKSGLPSDRFSAERTGGSVSTLTIQRTQQEDSAVYLCASSLAVAGGYNEQFFGPGTRLTVL.

The chain carries TRBV7-9 and TRBJ1-1; D unresolved. V lost 7 bases to trimming and J lost 3 bases, with 12 bases between them. The CDR3 covers 13 residues. The germline V gene has CDR1 SEHNR and CDR2 FQNEAQ (reference sequence). CDR3 loop: CASIVAGYTEAFF. For the CDR3, the DNA is TGTGCCAGCATAGTGGCGGGTTACACTGAAGCTTTCTTT. Full variable domain (rest looked up from reference TRBV7-9 and TRBJ1-1): DTGVSQNPRHKITKRGQNVTFRCDPISEHNRLYWYRQTLGQGPEFLTYFQNEAQLEKSRLLSDRFSAERPKGSFSTLEIQRTEQGDSAMYLCASIVAGYTEAFFGQGTRLTVV.

V and J are TRBV28 and TRBJ2-7; 7 bases fit TRBD1. Trimming took 5 bases from V and 0 from J; bases not matched to a gene: 7. CDR3 length: 15 amino acids. Germline V gene lookup returns CDR1 MDHEN and CDR2 SYDVKM. The CDR3 DNA is TGTGCCAGCAGTCCGGGGACAGTACCCTCCTACGAGCAGTACGTC. It yields the protein CASSPGTVPSYEQYV.